What follows describes a single T cell receptor (beta chain). Its antigen is not known. These data originate in a study of blood T cells in healthy people across ages. Looked up from germline, CDR1 is MNHEY and CDR2 is SVGEGT. This CDR3 region has 16 residues. Using a J-beta primer mix together with a sample-barcoded 5' primer, a second PCR was run for roughly 7 to 12 cycles. Via MiXCR, TCRdb re-called the 5' RACE reads, giving one row per CDR3 protein. This repertoire shows 550,000 to 650,000 distinct CDR3 sequences, around a quarter found once; its top ten account for about 3.3%. Study conclusions and caveats: Older individuals had lower TCR beta diversity per million T cells (the decline was roughly linear). Unsorted PBMCs blocked a conclusive comparison of naive and antigen-experienced cells.

Donors gave around 10 milliliters of peripheral blood apiece. These data are also associated with another study on T cells of mothers and their children. This second report adds: Donors comprised a few healthy Caucasian mothers plus their six children.

The gene calls are TRBV6-2 or TRBV6-3 and TRBJ2-5; 11 nucleotides line up with TRBD2. The J call may not be correct, given that the DNA end is closer to TRBJ2-7. Sequencing input: blood. The sequence was collected from a boy aged 2 to 9 in good health. The CDR3 here is CASSYLPTSGIYEQYF. The CDR3 DNA is TGTGCCAGCAGTTACTTACCGACTAGCGGGATCTACGAGCAGTACTTC.